Below, 25 T cell receptor beta chains from the same sample are listed, as sequenced in a study of regulatory T cells in long-lasting Graves disease (dated by TCRdb to the early 2020s). The sample's time point, from its label and the paper: newly diagnosed GD, antithyroid drugs for less than 3 months. RNA was extracted from PBMCs in TRIzol for both TCR sequencing and RNA sequencing. The library was obtained by multiplex PCR. The run used an Illumina HiSeq 4000. iRepertoire HTBI primers and Arm-PCR amplification of CDR3 regions were used to construct TCR beta libraries. TCRdb reworked the public reads: Q25 trimming with fastp, MiXCR clone assembly, productive beta chains retained. Each entry is one CDR3 protein sequence, shown with its most common DNA and genes. Within this sample are about 240,000 distinct CDR3 sequences, with roughly a fifth of them counted one time only. The leading ten clones occupy 14% of the sample.

The sequenced sample was peripheral blood mononuclear cells (PBMCs), obtained at new diagnosis, from a patient treated with antithyroid drugs. These receptors all come from a female donor with Graves disease.

The chain couples TRBV20-1 to TRBJ2-5; TRBD2 aligns across 8 bases. V lost 5 bases, J lost 5 bases, and 10 bases stayed unmatched. CDR1 and CDR2 (germline): DFQATT, SNEGSKA (reference sequence). This CDR3 region has 14 residues. CDR3 sequence: CSAETSEYRETQYF. As DNA, the CDR3 is TGCAGTGCTGAGACTAGCGAGTACCGGGAGACCCAGTACTTC.

This clonotype has just a few counts. Since a much larger clone is just one base distant, this may be a read error. The chain combines TRBV11-2 with TRBJ1-1; TRBD1 is a possible D gene (6 bases). The CDR3 spans 11 residues. Germline V lookup: CDR1 SGHAT, CDR2 FQNNGV. The CDR3 DNA reads TGTGCCAGCAGCTGGGACACTGAATCTTTCTTT. It encodes CASSWDTESFF.

This clonotype was counted many times. V gene TRBV7-2 combines with J gene TRBJ2-3; 8 bases fit TRBD2. The J segment lost 5 bases and the V segment lost 5 bases, leaving 6 bases of the junction unmatched. This CDR3 has 14 residues. CDR1 is SGHTA, CDR2 FQGNSA, per germline. CDR3 in amino acids: CASSNGGGRDTQYF. CDR3 coding DNA: TGTGCCAGCAGCAACGGGGGGGGCAGAGATACGCAGTATTTT.

This clonotype came up many times. This rearrangement joins TRBV28 to TRBJ1-2; unclear D gene. The V end was cut by 8 bases, the J end by 6 bases, with 13 bases between. In germline, CDR1 is MDHEN, CDR2 SYDVKM. This CDR3 spans 12 amino acids. CDR3 bases: TGTGCCAGCGAGACCTGGGATGATGGCTACACCTTC. Translating gives CASETWDDGYTF.

The table lists this clonotype with many counts. The genes are TRBV12-3 or TRBV12-4 and TRBJ2-3, with D perhaps matching TRBD1 (6 bases). Trimming took 3 bases from V and 4 from J, leaving 11 bases between them. The CDR3 runs 14 residues. DNA of the CDR3: TGTGCCAGCAGTTTCCTCAGGGGCGCAGATACGCAGTATTTT. The encoded protein is CASSFLRGADTQYF.

This chain joins TRBV29-1 and TRBJ2-3; 12 bases agree with TRBD2. Trimming removed 6 bases from V and 4 bases from J; junction bases left unmatched: 5. Germline V gene lookup returns CDR1 SQVTM and CDR2 ANQGSEA. This CDR3 has 14 amino acids. The CDR3 sequence is CSVKTSGRPDTQYF. The CDR3 nucleotides read TGCAGCGTAAAGACTAGCGGGAGACCAGATACGCAGTATTTT.

This clonotype has a count of ten or more. CDR3 region: CSARTLRYSPLHF. CDR3 coding DNA: TGCAGTGCTAGAACCTTACGATATTCACCCCTCCACTTT. The rearrangement joins TRBV20-1 to TRBJ1-6; D call uncertain. Germline loops: CDR1 DFQATT, CDR2 SNEGSKA (reference sequence). The CDR3 runs to 13 residues. Trimming left V 2 bases short and J 8 bases short, with 10 bases between.

Regarding this clonotype: This may stem from a read error, because a much larger clone lies one nucleotide away. V usage is TRBV6-5 and J usage is TRBJ2-1, with D maybe TRBD1 (5 bases). The CDR3 is 13 residues long. Germline V lookup: CDR1 MNHEY, CDR2 SVGAGI. The CDR3 DNA reads TGTGCCAGCAGTTACTCCGACAGCAATGAGCGGTTCTTC. Protein: CASSYSDSNERFF.

This clonotype was counted many times. This chain connects TRBV7-2 to TRBJ2-6; TRBD1 matches 9 bases. CDR1 and CDR2 (germline): SGHTA, FQGNSA. The V segment lost 1 base and the J segment 2 bases; nucleotides outside the gene matches: 0. CDR3 size: 16 residues. This chain's CDR3 is CASSLGTGAGANVLTF. In DNA form, the CDR3 reads TGTGCCAGCAGCTTAGGGACAGGGGCTGGGGCCAACGTCCTGACTTTC.

This clonotype was counted many times. This chain links TRBV5-5 with TRBJ1-5; 10 bases fit TRBD1. Germline V gene sequence: CDR1 SGHKS, CDR2 YYEKEE (reference sequence). J lost 5 bases, V lost 0 bases, and 8 bases had no gene match. This CDR3 spans 17 amino acids. CDR3 loop: CASSLVLDRGIDQPQHF. CDR3 nucleotide sequence: TGTGCCAGCAGCTTGGTTTTGGACAGGGGGATCGATCAGCCCCAGCATTTT.

This clonotype was detected many times. The rearrangement uses TRBV5-5 and TRBJ1-1; the D gene is possibly TRBD1 (5 bases). Looked up from germline, CDR1 is SGHKS and CDR2 is YYEKEE (reference sequence). The CDR3 loop spans 13 amino acids. V lost 7 bases and J lost 5, with 15 bases in between. DNA of the CDR3: TGTGCCAGCGGCCTTGGGGCTGGAACTGAAGCTTTCTTT. Translating gives CASGLGAGTEAFF.

This chain links TRBV12-3 or TRBV12-4 with TRBJ2-1; D possibly matches TRBD1 or TRBD2 (6 bases each). Near its end, the DNA agrees better with TRBJ2-5, so the J call may be wrong. The length of the CDR3 is 14 residues. The CDR3 is CASSGGGRRETQYF. The CDR3 bases are TGTGCCAGCAGCGGGGGCGGAAGAAGAGAGACCCAGTACTTC.

To note about this clonotype: The junction and the germline gene differ at one end; a read error may be behind it. The chain couples TRBV28 to TRBJ2-1, with D tentatively TRBD1 (6 bases). The CDR3 runs to 12 residues. The germline gives CDR1 MDHEN, CDR2 SYDVKM. CDR3 sequence (DNA): TGTGCCGGCAGTTTTGGGGGCGATGAGCAGTTCTTC. Translated: CAGSFGGDEQFF.

This clonotype has at least ten counts. V is TRBV7-3 and J is TRBJ2-5, with 10 nucleotides matching TRBD1. Germline CDR1 SGHTA, CDR2 FQGTGA. The CDR3 covers 14 residues. V shed 5 bases and J 2 bases; nucleotides not matched to a gene: 2. The CDR3 protein is CASSRTGGQETQYF. As DNA, the CDR3 is TGTGCCAGCAGCCGGACAGGGGGACAAGAGACCCAGTACTTC.

Regarding this clonotype: A far more abundant clone sits one base away, making this likely a read error. This sequence joins TRBV5-1 and TRBJ2-7, with D tentatively TRBD1 (6 bases). This CDR3 is 13 amino acids long. Germline lookup yields CDR1 SGHRS and CDR2 YFSETQ. Trimming cost V 6 bases and J 7 bases, with 17 bases left between them. The CDR3 loop reads CASTRDNYNEQYF. CDR3 DNA: TGCGCCAGCACCCGGGACAACTACAATGAGCAGTACTTC. Complete variable domain (other parts from reference TRBV5-1 and TRBJ2-7): KAGVTQTPRYLIKTRGQQVTLSCSPISGHRSVSWYQQTPGQGLQFLFEYFSETQRNKGNFPGRFSGRQFSNSRSEMNVSTLELGDSALYLCASTRDNYNEQYFGPGTRLTVT.

The sample holds many counts of this clonotype. The chain combines TRBV7-2 with TRBJ2-2; D is unresolved. Germline CDR1 reads SGHTA; CDR2 reads FQGNSA. The CDR3 has 14 amino acids. Deletions cut 1 base from V and 2 bases from J, with 5 bases between. Here the CDR3 DNA reads TGTGCCAGCAGCTTAGGATTTAACACCGGGGAGCTGTTTTTT. This gives the protein CASSLGFNTGELFF.

J is TRBJ2-3 and V is TRBV7-8, with 7 nucleotides matching TRBD1. The J segment lost 0 bases and the V segment lost 4 bases, leaving 13 bases of the junction unmatched. CDR3 size: 18 residues. Germline assignment: CDR1 SGHVS and CDR2 FQNEAQ. CDR3 in amino acids: CASSSQYLGGASTDTQYF. DNA of the CDR3: TGTGCCAGCAGCTCACAGTATCTAGGGGGCGCGAGCACAGATACGCAGTATTTT.

As to this clonotype: With a much larger clone just one base away, this may be a read error. The chain joins TRBV20-1 to TRBJ2-5; 12 bases are shared with TRBD2. CDR3 size: 14 residues. Trimming at V came to 4 bases and at J to 2 bases, leaving 2 bases not matched to a gene. CDR1 DFQATT and CDR2 SNEGSKA come from the germline V gene (reference sequence). CDR3 sequence (DNA): TGCAGTGCTACTCTAGCGGGGGGGCAAGAGACCCAGTACTTC. This translates into CSATLAGGQETQYF.

With regard to this clonotype: This clone may be a read error of a much larger clone one base away. The chain has TRBV7-9 and TRBJ2-1, with a weak D call TRBD2 (5 bases). The germline gives CDR1 SEHNR, CDR2 FQNEAQ (reference sequence). V was cut by 5 bases and J by 6 bases, with 17 bases left in between. The CDR3 is 15 residues long. The CDR3 region has the DNA TGTGCCAGCAGCCCCCCGACTACCCCCTTCAATGAGCAGTTCTTC. Its translation: CASSPPTTPFNEQFF.

This clonotype was recorded at least ten times. The chain has TRBV5-1 and TRBJ1-6; 8 nucleotides agree with TRBD1. The CDR3 is made up of 19 amino acids. Looked up from germline, CDR1 is SGHRS and CDR2 is YFSETQ. V shed 0 bases and J 9 bases; nucleotides not matched to a gene: 17. The CDR3 region has the DNA TGCGCCAGCAGCTTGGAGCGACAGGGGAGAAGGCCTTCGGGTTCACCCCTCCACTTT. It is translated as CASSLERQGRRPSGSPLHF.

This clonotype was counted at least ten times. The genes are TRBV7-9 and TRBJ2-3, with 9 bases identical to TRBD1. The germline CDR1 and CDR2 sequences are SEHNR and FQNEAQ (reference sequence). CDR3 length: 15 residues. The J segment lost 2 bases and the V segment lost 5 bases, leaving 5 bases of the junction unmatched. The CDR3 loop reads CASSDRDRDTDTQYF. DNA of the CDR3: TGTGCCAGCAGCGACCGGGACAGGGACACAGATACGCAGTATTTT.

This clonotype was detected ten times or more. The chain couples TRBV4-2 to TRBJ2-1, with 12 nucleotides matching TRBD2. Trimming at V came to 2 bases and at J to 10 bases, leaving 6 bases not matched to a gene. From germline, CDR1 is LGHNA and CDR2 YNFKEQ. This CDR3 contains 15 residues. The CDR3 loop is CASSQLAGGGGEQFF. The CDR3 DNA reads as TGTGCCAGCAGCCAACTAGCGGGGGGGGGAGGGGAGCAGTTCTTC.

As for this clonotype: Mismatch with germline at one junction end may stem from a read error. V usage is TRBV7-3 and J usage is TRBJ2-1; D possibly corresponds to TRBD2 (6 bases). Germline V gene data show CDR1 as SGHTA and CDR2 as FQGTGA. CDR3 length: 12 amino acids. The DNA of the CDR3 is TGTGCCAGCAGCGATTATAGCGGAGAGCAGTCCTTC. This codes for CASSDYSGEQSF.

This clonotype occurred once. A read error is the likely source, as a far larger clone sits one nucleotide away. The gene calls are TRBV28 and TRBJ2-5; TRBD2 matches at 11 bases. Germline CDR1 is MDHEN and CDR2 is SYDVKM. V shed 2 bases and J 11 bases; nucleotides not matched to a gene: 13. The CDR3 consists of 16 residues. CDR3 in amino acids: CASSLGELAGDLGQYF. The CDR3 DNA follows: TGTGCCAGCAGTTTAGGGGAACTAGCGGGGGACCTTGGGCAGTACTTC. The full variable domain, completed using reference TRBV28 and TRBJ2-5, is DVKVTQSSRYLVKRTGEKVFLECVQDMDHENMFWYRQDPGLGLRLIYFSYDVKMKEKGDIPEGYSVSREKKERFSLILESASTNQTSMYLCASSLGELAGDLGQYFGPGTRLLVL.

Many counts were recorded for this clonotype. V and J are TRBV20-1 and TRBJ2-2; D ambiguous. With 5 bases removed from V and 2 bases from J, the gap between germline ends came to 12 bases. The germline CDR1 and CDR2 sequences are DFQATT and SNEGSKA (reference sequence). The CDR3 length is 14 residues. CDR3 coding DNA: TGCAGTGCTGGATCCAAGTCTAACACCGGGGAGCTGTTTTTT. It translates to CSAGSKSNTGELFF.